This entry concerns a single T cell receptor beta chain. Germline V gives CDR1 SNHLY, CDR2 FYNNEI. V gave up 0 bases and J gave up 4 bases; unmatched junction bases: 10. CDR3 length: 18 residues. Produced via immunoSEQ multiplex PCR; TCRdb's table is partial and in-frame only. This repertoire shows 45,000 to 60,000 clones, roughly 79% found once; its top ten account for about 15%. This sample was included in a study of blood T cell repertoires in COVID-19. The TCR originated in a human donor with active or convalescent COVID-19. The donor label of this sample is uncertain. The chain combines TRBV2 with TRBJ2-3, with TRBD2 identical over 10 bases. Sequenced: peripheral blood. This CDR3 reads CASSEAISSGRGPDTQYF. In DNA form, the CDR3 reads TGTGCCAGCAGTGAAGCCATTTCTAGCGGGAGAGGCCCAGATACGCAGTATTTT.